This TCR beta chain appears in the sequencing data of a study of monozygotic twins with inflammatory bowel disease. For this clonotype: Antigen specificity is unknown.

Overall study findings and caveats: With inverse Simpson as the measure, TCRbeta diversity was lower in IBD patients than in healthy co-twins.

CDR1 is SEHNR and CDR2 is FQNEAQ in the germline V gene (reference sequence). This CDR3 contains 15 residues. TCRdb reworked the 5' RACE reads into one entry per CDR3 protein, no DNA. Its clone listing holds more than 300,000 distinct CDR3 sequences. The source is a human donor with ulcerative colitis or Crohn's disease, or a healthy co-twin of an affected twin (not recorded which). This chain links TRBV7-9 with TRBJ2-2; no DNA is available, so the TRBD1 call from TCRdb remains unchecked. Sequenced material: blood. Here the CDR3 reads CASSLFSPATGELFF.